This T cell receptor beta chain originates from a study of blood T cell repertoires in COVID-19. The data were produced by immunoSEQ multiplex PCR, yet TCRdb's version contains in-frame clones alone and is incomplete. Altogether 300,000 to 500,000 clones are present, 88% being singletons, with the ten largest covering 0.9% to 1%. V lost 3 bases and J lost 0, with 9 bases in between. The V gene's germline CDR1 is SGHTA and CDR2 FQGNSA. The CDR3 extends over 15 amino acids. The clonotype comes from a woman aged 30 to 39 with acute COVID-19. The chain uses TRBV7-2 and TRBJ2-4; D remains unclear. Sequences were obtained from PBMCs or T cells enriched from blood (not recorded which). CDR3 amino acids: CASSLELVAKNIQYF. The CDR3 DNA reads as TGTGCCAGCAGCTTGGAGTTGGTAGCCAAAAACATTCAGTACTTC.